Presented here are 15 T cell receptor beta chains from one specimen sequenced in a study of CD8+CD57+ T cells in acquired aplastic anemia. Flow cytometry had shown expanded CD8+CD57+ cells in the patients chosen for sequencing. Genomic DNA, the template, was used for profiling of the TCR beta VDJ and CDR3. TCRdb ran MiXCR on the reads and lists one entry per CDR3 protein. Of about 260,000 distinct CDR3 sequences listed, approximately 86% are singletons. Material for sequencing was sorted CD4+, CD8+, or CD8+CD57+ T cells (not recorded which) from PBMCs. These receptor sequences come from a human donor with aplastic anemia.

The genes are TRBV9 and TRBJ1-2, with a tentative D call TRBD1 (5 bases). The CDR3 runs to 16 residues. V was cut by 7 bases and J by 8 bases, with 27 bases left in between. The germline V gene encodes CDR1 SGDLS and CDR2 YYNGEE. The CDR3, as DNA: TGTGCCAGCGGAGGGGCGGGGAACATTCACTACTTCGGCTACACCTTC. This codes for CASGGAGNIHYFGYTF.

This clonotype was seen once. A read error is likely, as this CDR3 ends without the conserved phenylalanine or tryptophan. The limits of the CDR3 on the DNA are not certain, so only TCRdb's listed CDR3 is given. The chain carries TRBV7-8 and TRBJ2-3; the DNA was not used to check the table's D call, TRBD2. The CDR3 has 13 residues if both end residues are counted. Per germline, CDR1 SGHVS and CDR2 FQNEAQ. The chain's CDR3 is CASSVGLADTDTQ.

The chain combines TRBV11-3 with TRBJ2-7; D possibly corresponds to TRBD1 (5 bases). Trimming took off 5 bases at V and 3 bases at J, with 8 bases between the two ends. Germline V gene lookup returns CDR1 SGHNT and CDR2 YENEEA. The CDR3 is made up of 12 amino acids. The CDR3, as DNA: TGTGCCAGCAGCGACAGTGGCTACGAGCAGTACTTC. Translating it yields CASSDSGYEQYF.

In regard to this clonotype: The conserved phenylalanine or tryptophan normally closing the CDR3 is absent here, so this likely arose from a read error. Because the CDR3's place on the DNA is in doubt, the DNA is left out and the CDR3 is given as listed by TCRdb. The rearrangement uses TRBV7-9 and TRBJ2-3; the D segment call TRBD2 is taken from the table without a DNA check. Looked up from germline, CDR1 is SEHNR and CDR2 is FQNEAQ (reference sequence). The CDR3 numbers 13 amino acids, ends counted. The CDR3 here is CASSLAGGDAPYY.

The chain is built from TRBV5-8 and TRBJ1-1; D gene uncertain. Per the germline V gene, CDR1 is SGHTS and CDR2 is YDEGEE. Between the trimmed V and J ends, which lost 5 bases and 8 bases, there was a span of 10 bases. This CDR3 is built from 11 residues. The CDR3 sequence: CASSVRSEAFF. The CDR3 DNA reads as TGTGCCAGCAGTGTTCGTAGCGAAGCTTTCTTT. Using reference TRBV5-8 and TRBJ1-1 for the parts outside the CDR3, the full variable domain is EAGVTQSPTHLIKTRGQQATLRCSPISGHTSVYWYQQALGLGLQFLLWYDEGEERNRGNFPPRFSGRQFPNYSSELNVNALELEDSALYLCASSVRSEAFFGQGTRLTVV.

This clonotype was detected only once. V usage is TRBV11-2 and J usage is TRBJ1-2; 7 bases fit TRBD1. With 4 bases clipped from V and 3 bases from J, the junction kept 11 bases outside the gene matches. CDR3 length: 16 residues. The germline V gene encodes CDR1 SGHAT and CDR2 FQNNGV. CDR3: CASSSGEGGLDYGYTF. The CDR3 region has the DNA TGTGCCAGCAGCTCGGGGGAAGGGGGCTTGGACTATGGCTACACCTTC.

A note on this clonotype: The CDR3 does not end in the conserved phenylalanine or tryptophan, so this is likely a read error. Because the CDR3's place on the DNA is in doubt, the DNA is left out and the CDR3 is given as listed by TCRdb. The chain carries TRBV2 and TRBJ2-6; the table gives TRBD1 as D, unverified against the DNA. Germline-derived CDR1 and CDR2 are SNHLY and FYNNEI. Counting both end residues, the CDR3 totals 16 amino acids. This CDR3 reads CASGDGGTYTQYFVTG.

With regard to this clonotype: Likely a read error: the CDR3 ends without its conserved phenylalanine or tryptophan. Because the CDR3's place on the DNA is in doubt, the DNA is left out and the CDR3 is given as listed by TCRdb. V gene TRBV7-2 combines with J gene TRBJ2-1; the listed D gene, TRBD1, was not tested against the DNA. The CDR3 has 13 amino acids, counting both end residues. Germline CDR1 reads SGHTA; CDR2 reads FQGNSA. Here the CDR3 reads CASSITGSPTSST.

As concerns this clonotype: The junction departs from the called germline gene at one end, perhaps through a read error. The V and J genes are TRBV7-8 and TRBJ2-1; 12 bases align to TRBD2. Germline loops: CDR1 SGHVS, CDR2 FQNEAQ. There are 16 residues in the CDR3. The CDR3, as DNA: TGCGCCAGCAGCTTAGATGGACTAGCGGGAAAAAATGCGCAGTTCTTC. Its translation: CASSLDGLAGKNAQFF.

V is TRBV24-1 and J is TRBJ2-7, with D perhaps given as TRBD1 or TRBD2 (5 bases each). Looked up from germline, CDR1 is KGHDR and CDR2 is SFDVKD. The CDR3 covers 16 residues. V lost 4 bases and J lost 1, with 16 bases in between. This CDR3 reads CATSEILTGRSYEQYF. The CDR3 DNA follows: TGTGCCACCAGTGAAATCTTAACGGGACGGTCCTACGAGCAGTACTTC.

This clonotype was seen once. The CDR3 ends on some other residue instead of the conserved phenylalanine or tryptophan, so this is likely a read error. The chain carries TRBV7-9 and TRBJ2-3; TRBD2 is a possible D gene (6 bases). The V gene's germline CDR1 is SEHNR and CDR2 FQNEAQ (reference sequence). This CDR3 region has 13 residues. V was cut by 3 bases and J by 9 bases, with 13 bases left in between. The CDR3 reads CASSFQRSGTQYE. The CDR3 DNA sequence: TGTGCCAGCAGCTTTCAGAGAAGCGGGACGCAGTATGAG.

For this clonotype: Relative to the germline gene, one junction end is altered; a read error may explain this. The chain links TRBV15 to TRBJ2-3, with D unresolved. CDR3 length equals 14 residues. Germline CDR1 LNHNV, CDR2 YYDKDF (reference sequence). Written as DNA, the CDR3 is TGTGCCACCAGCATAGGCTCCAGCCAAGAGACGCAGTACTTT. Its protein is CATSIGSSQETQYF.

Points on this clonotype: The CDR3 end shows no conserved phenylalanine or tryptophan, and so a read error is likely. Because the CDR3's place on the DNA is in doubt, the DNA is left out and the CDR3 is given as listed by TCRdb. The chain is built from TRBV2 and TRBJ2-7; the table calls TRBD2, which could not be checked here. From its first to its last residue, the CDR3 has 14 amino acids. The germline CDR1 and CDR2 sequences are SNHLY and FYNNEI. The CDR3 loop reads CASSGVPGSERNYC.

The chain is built from TRBV7-9 and TRBJ2-2; 7 bases are shared with TRBD2. CDR1 SEHNR and CDR2 FQNEAQ come from the germline V gene (reference sequence). The CDR3 runs to 14 residues. The trim removed 10 bases at V and 13 bases at J, leaving 18 bases unmatched. For the CDR3, the DNA is TGTGCCACCACCTGCGGGAGCTGTTCCGGGACGCTGTTTTTT. Translating it yields CATTCGSCSGTLFF.

A note on this clonotype: At one of its ends the junction is not consistent with the germline gene, which may arise from a read error. V gene TRBV7-2 combines with J gene TRBJ2-2; 8 nucleotides match TRBD2. Germline V gene sequence: CDR1 SGHTA, CDR2 FQGNSA. This CDR3 has 14 amino acids. The chain's CDR3 is CASRSRGATGELLF. The CDR3 region has the DNA TGTGCCAGCAGGTCGCGGGGGGCCACCGGGGAGCTGTTGTTT. The variable domain in full, completed from reference TRBV7-2 and TRBJ2-2, reads GAGVSQSPSNKVTEKGKDVELRCDPISGHTALYWYRQSLGQGLEFLIYFQGNSAPDKSGLPSDRFSAERTGGSVSTLTIQRTQQEDSAVYLCASRSRGATGELLFGEGSRLTVL.